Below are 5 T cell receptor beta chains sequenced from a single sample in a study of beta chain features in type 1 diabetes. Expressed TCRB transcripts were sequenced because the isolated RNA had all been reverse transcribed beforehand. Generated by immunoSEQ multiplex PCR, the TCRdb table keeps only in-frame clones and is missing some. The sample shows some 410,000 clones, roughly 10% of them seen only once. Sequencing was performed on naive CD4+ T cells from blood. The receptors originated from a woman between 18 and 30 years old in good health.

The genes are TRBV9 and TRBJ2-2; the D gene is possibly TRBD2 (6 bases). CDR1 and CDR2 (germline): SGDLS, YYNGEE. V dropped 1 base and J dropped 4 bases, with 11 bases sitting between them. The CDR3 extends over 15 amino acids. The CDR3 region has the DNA TGTGCCAGCAGCGTAAAGGTCGGGGGCACCGGGGAGCTGTTTTTT. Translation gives CASSVKVGGTGELFF.

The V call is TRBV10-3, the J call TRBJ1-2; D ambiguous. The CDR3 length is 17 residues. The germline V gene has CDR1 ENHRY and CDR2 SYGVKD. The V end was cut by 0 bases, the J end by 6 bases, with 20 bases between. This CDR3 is CAISESTWQTEVDGYTF. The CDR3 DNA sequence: TGTGCCATCAGTGAGTCTACATGGCAGACGGAGGTGGATGGCTACACCTTC.

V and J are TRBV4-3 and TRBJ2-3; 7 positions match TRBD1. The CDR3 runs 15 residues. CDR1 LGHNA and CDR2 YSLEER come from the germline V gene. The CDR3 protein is CATRKQGLDTDTQYF. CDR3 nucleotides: TGCGCGACCAGAAAACAGGGGCTCGACACAGATACGCAGTATTTT.

As DNA, the CDR3 is TGTGCCAGCAGCTTTGCTAGCGGGAGAAGGGAGACCCAGTACTTC. Protein sequence: CASSFASGRRETQYF. V gene TRBV7-6 combines with J gene TRBJ2-5, with TRBD2 matching 10 bases. Germline V gene data show CDR1 as SGHVS and CDR2 as FNYEAQ. The CDR3 is made up of 15 amino acids. V lost 3 bases to trimming and J lost 5 bases; unmatched junction nucleotides: 6.

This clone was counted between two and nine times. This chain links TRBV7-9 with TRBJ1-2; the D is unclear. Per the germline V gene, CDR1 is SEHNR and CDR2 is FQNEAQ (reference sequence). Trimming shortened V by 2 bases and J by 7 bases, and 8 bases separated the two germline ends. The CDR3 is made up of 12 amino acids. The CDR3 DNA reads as TGTGCCAGCAGCTTAAGCGGGATTGGCTACACCTTC. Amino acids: CASSLSGIGYTF.